This paragraph reports one T cell receptor beta chain. The antigen is unknown. These data belong to a study of T cell responses to AZD1222 COVID-19 vaccine. Study observations and caveats: Spike was spanned by vaccine-associated CD4 TCRs, with dominance at 160-218 and 743-854.

Data came from immunoSEQ multiplex PCR; TCRdb stores just in-frame clones and leaves some out. The sample includes 150,000 to 200,000 clones, 90% to 95% of them seen just once. There are 16 residues in the CDR3. V was clipped by 7 bases and J by 0 bases; unmatched bases: 6. CDR1 is SGDLS, CDR2 YYNGEE, per germline. Sequencing used peripheral blood, obtained 28 days after the second AZD1222 dose. The rearrangement joins TRBV9 to TRBJ1-4, with TRBD1 matching 10 bases. The sequence came from an adult who received the AZD1222 COVID-19 vaccine. The CDR3 loop reads CASASGTGATNEKLFF. The CDR3 DNA reads as TGTGCCAGCGCCTCCGGGACAGGGGCAACTAATGAAAAACTGTTTTTT.